Listed here is a single TCR beta chain. Antigen specificity is unknown. Through a sample-barcoded 5' primer and a J-beta primer mix, a second PCR was run for roughly 6 to 11 cycles. From the 5' RACE reads, TCRdb called clonotypes with MiXCR, one entry per CDR3 protein. The data show some 1.8 million distinct CDR3 sequences, 35% to 50% seen once. This record belongs to a study of blood T cells in healthy people across ages. The V and J ends lost 1 base and 7 bases respectively, with 8 bases between them. This CDR3 contains 14 residues. Germline CDR1 reads MNHNY; CDR2 reads SVGAGI (reference sequence). General study findings and limits: Donor CMV infection status was unknown, possibly confounding age-related changes in expanded clonotypes.

Healthy Caucasian individuals from Russia aged about 6 to 95 were enrolled as donors. Per sample, no less than 5.5 micrograms of total RNA were extracted. This clonotype was obtained from a human donor in good health. The J gene is TRBJ1-6, the V gene TRBV6-6, with D hard to call. Input material: blood. This chain's CDR3 is CASSYLIPNSPLHF. CDR3 nucleotides: TGTGCCAGCAGTTACTTAATCCCCAATTCACCCCTCCACTTT.